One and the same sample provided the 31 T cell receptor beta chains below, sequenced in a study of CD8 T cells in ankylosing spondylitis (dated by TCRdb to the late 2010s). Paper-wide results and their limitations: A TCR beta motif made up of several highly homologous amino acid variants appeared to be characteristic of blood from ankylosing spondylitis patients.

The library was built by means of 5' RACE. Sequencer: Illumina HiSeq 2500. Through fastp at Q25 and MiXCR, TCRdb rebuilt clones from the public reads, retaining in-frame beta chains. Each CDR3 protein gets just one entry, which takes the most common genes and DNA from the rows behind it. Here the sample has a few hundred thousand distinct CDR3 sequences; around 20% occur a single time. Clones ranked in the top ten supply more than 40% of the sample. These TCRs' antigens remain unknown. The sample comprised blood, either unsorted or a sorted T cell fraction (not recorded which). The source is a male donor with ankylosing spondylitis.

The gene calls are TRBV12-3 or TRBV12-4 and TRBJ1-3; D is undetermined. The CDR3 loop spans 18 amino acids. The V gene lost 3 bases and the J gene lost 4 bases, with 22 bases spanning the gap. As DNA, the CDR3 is TGTGCCAGCAGTTTGGAACCTCCAAGTCCCCTGGCCGGAAACACCATATATTTT. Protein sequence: CASSLEPPSPLAGNTIYF.

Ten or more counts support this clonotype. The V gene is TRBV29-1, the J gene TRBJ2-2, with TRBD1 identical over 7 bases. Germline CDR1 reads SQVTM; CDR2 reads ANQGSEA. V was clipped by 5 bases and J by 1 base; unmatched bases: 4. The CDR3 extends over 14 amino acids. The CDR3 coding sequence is TGCAGCGTTACCGGGACAGAGAACACCGGGGAGCTGTTTTTT. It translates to CSVTGTENTGELFF.

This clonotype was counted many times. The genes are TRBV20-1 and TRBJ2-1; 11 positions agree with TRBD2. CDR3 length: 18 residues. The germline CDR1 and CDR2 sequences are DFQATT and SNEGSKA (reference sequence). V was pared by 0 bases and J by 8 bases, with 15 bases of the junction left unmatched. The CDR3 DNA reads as TGCAGTGCTAGAGATCGGCTTTTAACTAGCGGGAGCTGGGATGAGCAGTTCTTC. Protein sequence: CSARDRLLTSGSWDEQFF.

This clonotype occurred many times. Here the CDR3 DNA reads TGCAGTGCTAGAGATCAAATTACTGAAGCTTTCTTT. It yields the protein CSARDQITEAFF. This sequence joins TRBV20-1 and TRBJ1-1, with unresolved D. V lost 0 bases to trimming and J lost 5 bases, with 7 bases between them. This CDR3 region has 12 residues. The germline V gene encodes CDR1 DFQATT and CDR2 SNEGSKA (reference sequence).

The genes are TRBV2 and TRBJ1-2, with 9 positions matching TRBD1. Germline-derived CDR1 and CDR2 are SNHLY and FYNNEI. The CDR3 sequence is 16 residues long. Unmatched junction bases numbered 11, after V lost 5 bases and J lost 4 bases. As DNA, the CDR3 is TGTGCCAGCAGTCTCTCCCGGGACAGGGCAAGCTATGGCTACACCTTC. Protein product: CASSLSRDRASYGYTF.

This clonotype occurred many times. CDR3 nucleotides: TGTGCCAGCAGTTATGACCCCTATAATTCACCCCTCCACTTT. Translating it yields CASSYDPYNSPLHF. The chain is built from TRBV12-3 or TRBV12-4 and TRBJ1-6; D remains unclear. This CDR3 is 14 amino acids long. The V gene lost 4 bases and the J gene lost 2 bases, with 6 bases spanning the gap.

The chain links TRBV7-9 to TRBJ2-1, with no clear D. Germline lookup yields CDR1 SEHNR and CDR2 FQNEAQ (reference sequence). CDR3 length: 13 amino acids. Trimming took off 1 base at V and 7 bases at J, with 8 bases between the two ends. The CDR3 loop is CASSLVQLNEQFF. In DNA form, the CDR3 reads TGTGCCAGCAGCTTAGTGCAGTTGAATGAGCAGTTCTTC.

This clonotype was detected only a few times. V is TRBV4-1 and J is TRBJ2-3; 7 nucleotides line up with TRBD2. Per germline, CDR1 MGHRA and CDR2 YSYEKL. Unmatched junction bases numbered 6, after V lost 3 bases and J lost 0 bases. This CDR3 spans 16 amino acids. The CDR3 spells CASSHPGGLSTDTQYF. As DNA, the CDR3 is TGCGCCAGCAGCCATCCCGGGGGACTAAGCACAGATACGCAGTATTTT.

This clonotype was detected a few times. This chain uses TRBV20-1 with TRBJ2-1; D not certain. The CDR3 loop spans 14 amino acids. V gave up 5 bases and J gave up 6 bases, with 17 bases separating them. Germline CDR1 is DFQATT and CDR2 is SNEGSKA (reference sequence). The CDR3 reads CSAPMTGPLNEQFF. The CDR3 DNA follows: TGCAGTGCTCCTATGACTGGCCCTCTCAATGAGCAGTTCTTC.

The CDR3 protein is CASSLTGQGAYEQYF. As DNA, the CDR3 is TGCGCCAGCAGCTTGACGGGACAGGGGGCCTACGAGCAGTACTTC. The genes are TRBV5-1 and TRBJ2-7; 11 nucleotides agree with TRBD1. CDR3 size: 15 residues. Germline loops: CDR1 SGHRS, CDR2 YFSETQ. V lost 1 base to trimming and J lost 2 bases; unmatched junction nucleotides: 2.

The CDR3 nucleotides are TGTGCCAGCAGCTTAGCGTCCGGGACAGGGATTAATGAAAAACTGTTTTTT. The encoded protein is CASSLASGTGINEKLFF. This chain joins TRBV7-6 and TRBJ1-4, with TRBD1 matching over 9 bases. This CDR3 is built from 17 residues. Per germline, CDR1 SGHVS and CDR2 FNYEAQ. Trimming took 0 bases from V and 4 from J; bases not matched to a gene: 6. The variable domain in full, with the rest retrieved from reference TRBV7-6 and TRBJ1-4, is GAGVSQSPRYKVTKRGQDVALRCDPISGHVSLYWYRQALGQGPEFLTYFNYEAQQDKSGLPNDRFSAERPEGSISTLTIQRTEQRDSAMYRCASSLASGTGINEKLFFGSGTQLSVL.

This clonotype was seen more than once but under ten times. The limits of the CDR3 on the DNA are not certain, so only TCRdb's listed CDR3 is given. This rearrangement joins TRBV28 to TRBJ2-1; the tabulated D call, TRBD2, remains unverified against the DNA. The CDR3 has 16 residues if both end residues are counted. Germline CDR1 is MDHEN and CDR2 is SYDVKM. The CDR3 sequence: CASSSSGLAGRNEQFF.

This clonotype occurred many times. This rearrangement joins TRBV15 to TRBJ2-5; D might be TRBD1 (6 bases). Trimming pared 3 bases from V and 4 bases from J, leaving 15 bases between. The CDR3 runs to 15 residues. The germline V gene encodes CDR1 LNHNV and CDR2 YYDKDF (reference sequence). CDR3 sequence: CATSSPSRGTETQYF. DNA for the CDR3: TGTGCCACCAGCAGCCCTAGTAGGGGGACAGAGACCCAGTACTTC.

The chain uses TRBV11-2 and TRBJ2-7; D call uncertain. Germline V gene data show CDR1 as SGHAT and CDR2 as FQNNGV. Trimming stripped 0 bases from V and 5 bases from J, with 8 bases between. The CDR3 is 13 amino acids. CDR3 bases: TGTGCCAGCAGCTTAGACTCTACGGACGAGCAGTACTTC. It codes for CASSLDSTDEQYF.

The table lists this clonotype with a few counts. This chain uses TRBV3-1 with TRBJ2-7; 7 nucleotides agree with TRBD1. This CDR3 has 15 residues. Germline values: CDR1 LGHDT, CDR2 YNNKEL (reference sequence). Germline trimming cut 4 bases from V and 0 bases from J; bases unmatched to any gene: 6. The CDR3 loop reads CASSRGRDSSYEQYF. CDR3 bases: TGTGCCAGCAGCCGCGGACGGGACAGCTCCTACGAGCAGTACTTC.

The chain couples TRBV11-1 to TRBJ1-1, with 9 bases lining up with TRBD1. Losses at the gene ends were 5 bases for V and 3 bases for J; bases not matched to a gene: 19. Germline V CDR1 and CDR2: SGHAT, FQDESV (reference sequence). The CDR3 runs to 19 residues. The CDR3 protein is CASSPRRDRVHEVHTEAFF. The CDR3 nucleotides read TGTGCCAGCAGCCCACGCCGGGACAGGGTGCATGAGGTCCACACTGAAGCTTTCTTT.

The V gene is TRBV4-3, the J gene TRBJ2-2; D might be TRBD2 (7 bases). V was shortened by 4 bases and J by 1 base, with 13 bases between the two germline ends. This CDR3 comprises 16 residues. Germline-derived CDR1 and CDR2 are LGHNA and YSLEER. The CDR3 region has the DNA TGCGCCAGCAGCCTAGGGGGACTACTGAACACCGGGGAGCTGTTTTTT. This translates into CASSLGGLLNTGELFF.

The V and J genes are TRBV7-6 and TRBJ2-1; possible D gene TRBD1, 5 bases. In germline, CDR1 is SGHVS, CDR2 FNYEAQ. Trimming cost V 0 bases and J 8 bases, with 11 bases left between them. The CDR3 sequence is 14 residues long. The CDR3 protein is CASSLAQEGDEQFF. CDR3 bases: TGTGCCAGCAGCTTAGCGCAAGAAGGGGATGAGCAGTTCTTC.

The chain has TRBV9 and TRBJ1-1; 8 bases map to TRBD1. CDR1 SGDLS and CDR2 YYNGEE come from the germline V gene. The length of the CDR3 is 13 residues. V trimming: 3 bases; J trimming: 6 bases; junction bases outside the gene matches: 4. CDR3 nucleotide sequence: TGTGCCAGCAGCGCAGGGGGCTCGCCTGAAGCTTTCTTT. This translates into CASSAGGSPEAFF.

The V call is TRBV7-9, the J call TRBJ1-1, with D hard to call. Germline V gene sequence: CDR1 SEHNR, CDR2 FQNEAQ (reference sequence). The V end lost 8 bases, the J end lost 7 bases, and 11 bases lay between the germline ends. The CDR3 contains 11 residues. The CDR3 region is CASGSGREAFF. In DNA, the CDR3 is TGTGCCAGCGGCTCTGGACGTGAAGCTTTCTTT.

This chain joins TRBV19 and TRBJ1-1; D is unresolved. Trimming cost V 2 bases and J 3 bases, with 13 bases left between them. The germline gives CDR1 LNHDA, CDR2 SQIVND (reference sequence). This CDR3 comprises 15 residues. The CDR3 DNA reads TGTGCCAGTAGTATAACTGCCGCCGGTTACACTGAAGCTTTCTTT. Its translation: CASSITAAGYTEAFF.

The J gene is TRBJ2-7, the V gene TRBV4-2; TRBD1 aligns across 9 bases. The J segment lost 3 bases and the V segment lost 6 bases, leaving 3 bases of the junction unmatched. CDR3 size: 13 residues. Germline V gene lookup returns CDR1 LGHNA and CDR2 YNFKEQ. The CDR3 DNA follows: TGTGCCAGCAGTCAGACAGGGGGCTACGAGCAGTACTTC. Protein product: CASSQTGGYEQYF.

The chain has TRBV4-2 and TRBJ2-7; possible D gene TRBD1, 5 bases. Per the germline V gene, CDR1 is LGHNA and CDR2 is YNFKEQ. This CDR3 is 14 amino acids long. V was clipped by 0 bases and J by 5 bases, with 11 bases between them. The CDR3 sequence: CASSQEQGVNEQYF. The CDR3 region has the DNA TGTGCCAGCAGCCAAGAGCAGGGCGTCAACGAGCAGTACTTC.

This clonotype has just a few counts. The CDR3 DNA follows: TGTGCCACCAGTGATTGGACTAGCGGGGCGAACAATGAGCAGTTCTTC. Translated, it gives CATSDWTSGANNEQFF. The rearrangement uses TRBV24-1 and TRBJ2-1; 12 bases map to TRBD2. Germline assignment: CDR1 KGHDR and CDR2 SFDVKD. This CDR3 has 16 amino acids. Trimming removed 2 bases from V and 5 bases from J; junction bases left unmatched: 3.

The CDR3 nucleotides are TGTGCCAGCAGCCAAGTTTTCGGGACTCATCAGGATACGCAGTATTTT. This sequence encodes CASSQVFGTHQDTQYF. The chain uses TRBV4-2 and TRBJ2-3; a weak D match, TRBD2 (6 bases). The CDR3 length is 16 residues. Germline-derived CDR1 and CDR2 are LGHNA and YNFKEQ. V was trimmed by 1 base and J by 6 bases, leaving 17 bases between them.

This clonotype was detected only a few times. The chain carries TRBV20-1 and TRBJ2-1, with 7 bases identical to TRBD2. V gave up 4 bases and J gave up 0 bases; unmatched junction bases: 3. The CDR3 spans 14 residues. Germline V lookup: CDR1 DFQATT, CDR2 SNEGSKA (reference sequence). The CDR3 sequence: CSATLAASYNEQFF. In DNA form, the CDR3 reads TGCAGTGCTACCCTAGCGGCCTCCTACAATGAGCAGTTCTTC.

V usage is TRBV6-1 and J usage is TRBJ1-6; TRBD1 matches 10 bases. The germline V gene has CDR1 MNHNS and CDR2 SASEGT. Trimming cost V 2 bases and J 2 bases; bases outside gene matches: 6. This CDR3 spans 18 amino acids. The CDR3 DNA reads TGTGCCAGCAGTGAAAATGTGGGGACAGGGGCCTATAATTCACCCCTCCACTTT. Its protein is CASSENVGTGAYNSPLHF.

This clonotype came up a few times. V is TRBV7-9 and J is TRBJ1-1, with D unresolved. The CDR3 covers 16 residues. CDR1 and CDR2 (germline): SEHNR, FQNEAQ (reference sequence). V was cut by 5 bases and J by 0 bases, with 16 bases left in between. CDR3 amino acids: CASSHREPSMNTEAFF. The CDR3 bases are TGTGCCAGCAGCCATAGGGAACCCTCAATGAACACTGAAGCTTTCTTT.

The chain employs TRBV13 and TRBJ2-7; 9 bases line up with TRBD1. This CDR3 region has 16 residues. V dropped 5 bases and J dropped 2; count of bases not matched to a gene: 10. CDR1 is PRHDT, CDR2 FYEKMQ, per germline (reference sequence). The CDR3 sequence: CASSGPTGGAAYEQYF. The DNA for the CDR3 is TGTGCCAGCAGCGGACCCACAGGGGGCGCCGCCTACGAGCAGTACTTC.

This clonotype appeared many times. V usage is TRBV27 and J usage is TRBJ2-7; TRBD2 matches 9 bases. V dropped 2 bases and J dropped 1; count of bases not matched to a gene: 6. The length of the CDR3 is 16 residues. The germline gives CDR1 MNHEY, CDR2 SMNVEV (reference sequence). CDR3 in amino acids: CASSLGAGGSSYEQYF. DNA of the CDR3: TGTGCCAGCAGTTTAGGCGCGGGAGGGAGTTCCTACGAGCAGTACTTC.

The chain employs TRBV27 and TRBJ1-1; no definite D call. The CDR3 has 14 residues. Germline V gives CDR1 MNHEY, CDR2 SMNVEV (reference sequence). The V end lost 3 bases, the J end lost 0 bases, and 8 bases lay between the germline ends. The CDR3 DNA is TGTGCCAGCAGTTTCAGCTCCATGAACACTGAAGCTTTCTTT. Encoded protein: CASSFSSMNTEAFF.